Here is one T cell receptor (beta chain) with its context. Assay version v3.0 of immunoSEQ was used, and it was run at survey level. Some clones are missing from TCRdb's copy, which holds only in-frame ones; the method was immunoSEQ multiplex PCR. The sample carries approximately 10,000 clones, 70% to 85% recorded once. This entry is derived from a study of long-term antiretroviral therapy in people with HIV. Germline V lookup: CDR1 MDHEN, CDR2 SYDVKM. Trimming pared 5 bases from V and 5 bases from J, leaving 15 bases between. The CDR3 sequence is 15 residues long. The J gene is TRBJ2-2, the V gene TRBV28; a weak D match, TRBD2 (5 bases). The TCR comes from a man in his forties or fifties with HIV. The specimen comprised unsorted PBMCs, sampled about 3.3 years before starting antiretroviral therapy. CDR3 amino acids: CASSPEEVETGELFF. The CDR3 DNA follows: TGTGCCAGCAGTCCCGAGGAGGTCGAGACCGGGGAGCTGTTTTTT.